This T cell receptor beta chain was sequenced in a study of blood T cell repertoires in COVID-19. The overall study: Acute and convalescent COVID-19 specimens originated in the United States, Italy and Spain. PBMCs, B-cell-depleted T cells, or T cells provided the cDNA or gDNA that made up the material.

Germline CDR1 and CDR2: MNHNY and SVGAGI (reference sequence). V was shortened by 4 bases and J by 2 bases, with 10 bases between the two germline ends. This CDR3 comprises 14 residues. In the original processing: The assay estimated nucleated cells by amplifying reference gene primers. Clones were read by immunoSEQ multiplex PCR, and TCRdb kept only the in-frame ones, dropping some. The V and J calls and clone size are taken from that table; D and trimming were inferred from the DNA. Of 200,000 to 250,000 clones listed, 80% to 90% are singletons. The clonotype comes from an elderly man with acute or convalescent COVID-19. The sample taken for sequencing was peripheral blood. The rearrangement joins TRBV6-6 to TRBJ2-3, with no clear D. The CDR3 DNA follows: TGTGCCAGCAGTTCTAACTCAATCACAGATACGCAGTATTTT. Its translation: CASSSNSITDTQYF.